This T cell receptor beta chain was profiled in a study of T cells in Graves' hyperthyroidism and ophthalmopathy. Per the germline V gene, CDR1 is SEHNR and CDR2 is FQNEAQ (reference sequence). CDR3 length equals 14 residues. With 5 bases removed from V and 1 base from J, the gap between germline ends came to 11 bases. Authors of the study amplified TCR beta CDR3 regions from RNA transcripts. An initial round of RT-PCR targeting the TCR CDR3 relied on the HTBI primer set. TCRdb ran MiXCR on the multiplex PCR reads and lists one entry per CDR3 protein. The repertoire includes 390,000 or so distinct CDR3 sequences, under 15% of them detected once, and about 13% sits in the top ten.

The clonotype comes from a man younger than 30 with Graves' ophthalmopathy. The chain is built from TRBV7-9 and TRBJ2-5; D ambiguous. Sequencing was done on a sample of blood. CDR3 sequence (DNA): TGTGCCAGCAGCAGAGGACGGGTCCAAGAGACCCAGTACTTC. Its translation: CASSRGRVQETQYF.